Presented here are 2 T cell receptor beta chains from one specimen sequenced in a study of T cells after posttransplantation cyclophosphamide (TCRdb year 2016). The library was obtained by the immunoSEQ multiplex PCR assay. The table was pulled from immuneACCESS by TCRdb, which kept in-frame rearrangements only. Such tables lose some clones; where checked, under half of the loss comes from unresolved V genes, and the rest has no known cause. For this sample there are about 8,500 clones; more than 70% appear just once. The ten top clones hold roughly 24% of the sample. The treatment or condition label on this specimen signifies: high-dose cyclophosphamide on days +3 and +4 as single-agent GVHD prophylaxis. PTCy patients received busulfan and fludarabine conditioning, a related or unrelated marrow graft, and cyclophosphamide on days +3 and +4. Source: PBMCs, taken after allogeneic stem cell transplant with posttransplant cyclophosphamide. These receptors were taken from a female patient aged 40 to 50 who received an allogeneic stem cell transplant from an unrelated donor, was CMV-positive, and had no GVHD. Once a transplant has taken place, some T cells may be donor derived.

The rearrangement links TRBV10-1 to TRBJ1-3; D might be TRBD1 (5 bases). CDR1 WNHNN and CDR2 SYGVQD come from the germline V gene (reference sequence). The V end was cut by 6 bases, the J end by 2 bases, with 14 bases between. The CDR3 consists of 15 residues. The DNA for the CDR3 is TGCGCCAGCAGGGGGAGGGGCTCTCCTGGAAACACCATATATTTT. As protein: CASRGRGSPGNTIYF.

This clone was seen once. The J gene is TRBJ2-3, the V gene TRBV5-4, with 7 bases aligning to TRBD1. This CDR3 region has 16 residues. Germline V gene data show CDR1 as SGHNT and CDR2 as YYREEE (reference sequence). After removal of 4 bases from V and 2 bases from J, the junction contained 10 bases not matched to a gene. CDR3 residues: CASSRDWGTATDTQYF. The CDR3 nucleotides are TGTGCCAGCAGCCGCGATTGGGGGACAGCCACAGATACGCAGTATTTT.